A single sample is the source of the 7 T cell receptor beta chains below, sequenced in a study of blood T cell repertoires in COVID-19. Some clones are missing from TCRdb's copy, which holds only in-frame ones; the method was immunoSEQ multiplex PCR. The top ten hold 2.5% to 3.5% of the sample, which has under 250,000 clones, 88% seen once. Material: peripheral blood. These receptors originate from a woman aged 55-70 years with acute or convalescent COVID-19.

The V gene is TRBV7-8, the J gene TRBJ2-6; D is possibly TRBD2 (5 bases). Germline-derived CDR1 and CDR2 are SGHVS and FQNEAQ. This CDR3 contains 16 residues. The V end was cut by 5 bases, the J end by 2 bases, with 13 bases between. The CDR3 loop is CASSRAAGTGANVLTF. The CDR3 DNA reads as TGTGCCAGCAGCCGAGCGGCGGGTACTGGGGCCAACGTCCTGACTTTC.

The rearrangement links TRBV6-5 to TRBJ1-3; TRBD1 agrees at 7 bases. Germline CDR1 reads MNHEY; CDR2 reads SVGAGI. J lost 0 bases, V lost 6 bases, and 5 bases had no gene match. The CDR3 has 15 residues. The CDR3 spells CASSRTGASGNTIYF. The CDR3 bases are TGTGCCAGCAGCCGGACAGGCGCCTCTGGAAACACCATATATTTT.

The rearrangement joins TRBV7-3 to TRBJ2-3, with 9 bases that match TRBD2. This CDR3 has 19 amino acids. V shed 2 bases, J shed 0 bases, and the junction held 12 bases outside the gene matches. CDR1 is SGHTA and CDR2 is FQGTGA in the germline V gene. The CDR3 DNA sequence: TGTGCCAGCAGCTTAGGGGTAGCGGGGGACCTTCATAGCACAGATACGCAGTATTTT. It codes for CASSLGVAGDLHSTDTQYF.

In DNA, the CDR3 is TGCGCCAGCAGCTTGGCCCTAGCCAACAATGAGCAGTTCTTC. Protein: CASSLALANNEQFF. The V gene is TRBV5-1, the J gene TRBJ2-1, with D possibly being TRBD2 (5 bases). The CDR3 totals 14 residues. The V end was cut by 0 bases, the J end by 5 bases, with 9 bases between. CDR1 and CDR2 (germline): SGHRS, YFSETQ.

The chain has TRBV7-2 and TRBJ2-1, with 9 bases that match TRBD1. The CDR3 sequence is 15 residues long. The germline CDR1 and CDR2 sequences are SGHTA and FQGNSA. V dropped 6 bases and J dropped 6; count of bases not matched to a gene: 9. The CDR3 spells CASRAGTGFINEQFF. In DNA, the CDR3 is TGTGCCAGCAGGGCCGGGACAGGGTTCATCAATGAGCAGTTCTTC.

The rearrangement links TRBV6-5 to TRBJ2-7; TRBD1 matches at 9 bases. CDR1 MNHEY and CDR2 SVGAGI come from the germline V gene. After removal of 7 bases from V and 6 bases from J, the junction contained 10 bases not matched to a gene. The CDR3 is made up of 14 amino acids. CDR3 DNA: TGTGCCAGCACGTCCGGGACAGGGCCCTTCGAGCAGTACTTC. Residues: CASTSGTGPFEQYF.

Only one count was recorded for this clone. The CDR3 DNA is TGTGCCAGCAGCCCCAGGGGGCTCTATGGCTACACCTTC. Translated, it gives CASSPRGLYGYTF. The rearrangement uses TRBV7-8 and TRBJ1-2; 8 bases fit TRBD1. J lost 4 bases, V lost 5 bases, and 3 bases had no gene match. The CDR3 loop spans 13 amino acids. Germline CDR1 SGHVS, CDR2 FQNEAQ.